The source of this T cell receptor (beta chain) is a study of cytomegalovirus exposure and HLA in healthy donors. General study findings and limits: A list of 150 to 200 TCR beta chains associated with cytomegalovirus was given. There were three CMV-associated chains whose specificity for CMV antigens was confirmed in vitro. Analysis performed later showed TCR beta chains linked to HLA being more clonally expanded than equally common others.

PCR involved 60 Vbeta and 13 Jbeta primers. Generated by immunoSEQ multiplex PCR, the TCRdb table keeps only in-frame clones and is missing some. The repertoire holds some 160,000 clones, over 70% seen once, with around 7% in the top ten. Note on this clone: Its antigen remains unknown.

The sequenced material came from PBMCs. This TCR was sampled from a woman in her thirties or forties in good health and CMV-seropositive.

The CDR3 here is CASSPQVPGGTEAFF. CDR3 DNA: TGTGCCAGCAGCCCCCAGGTTCCTGGGGGGACTGAAGCTTTCTTT. The chain joins TRBV14 to TRBJ1-1, with TRBD1 as a possible D gene (5 bases). With 4 bases removed from V and 5 bases from J, the gap between germline ends came to 17 bases. The CDR3 covers 15 residues. The germline V gene has CDR1 SGHDN and CDR2 FVKESK.